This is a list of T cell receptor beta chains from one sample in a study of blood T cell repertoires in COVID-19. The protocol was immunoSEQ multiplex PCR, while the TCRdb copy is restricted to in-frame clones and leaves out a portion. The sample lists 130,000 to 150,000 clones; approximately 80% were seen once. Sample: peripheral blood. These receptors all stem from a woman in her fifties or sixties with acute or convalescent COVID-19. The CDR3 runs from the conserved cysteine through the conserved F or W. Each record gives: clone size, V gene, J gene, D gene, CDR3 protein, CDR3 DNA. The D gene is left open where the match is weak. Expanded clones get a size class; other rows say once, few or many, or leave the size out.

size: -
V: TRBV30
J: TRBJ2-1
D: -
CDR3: CAWSYNAGANEQFF
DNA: TGTGCCTGGAGTTATAACGCGGGGGCGAATGAGCAGTTCTTC

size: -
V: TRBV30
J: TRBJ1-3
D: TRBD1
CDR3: CAWKRDSGSVTIYF
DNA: TGTGCCTGGAAACGGGACAGTGGGTCGGTCACCATATATTTT

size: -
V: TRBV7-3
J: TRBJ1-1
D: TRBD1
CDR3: CASSQDREDEAFF
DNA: TGTGCCAGCAGCCAGGACAGGGAAGATGAAGCTTTCTTT

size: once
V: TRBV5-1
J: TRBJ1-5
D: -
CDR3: CASSLDSNQPQHF
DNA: TGCGCCAGCAGCTTGGACTCCAATCAGCCCCAGCATTTT

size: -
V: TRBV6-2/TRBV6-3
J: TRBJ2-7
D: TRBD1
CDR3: CASSYQEQGLSEQYF
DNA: TGTGCCAGCAGTTACCAGGAACAGGGGCTTTCCGAGCAGTACTTC

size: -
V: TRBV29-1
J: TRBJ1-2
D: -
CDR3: CSVEDDRPGYTF
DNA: TGCAGCGTTGAAGATGACAGACCTGGCTACACCTTC

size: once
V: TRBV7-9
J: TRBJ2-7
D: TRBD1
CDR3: CASSSSPGQLTSYEQYF
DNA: TGTGCCAGCAGCTCTTCCCCGGGACAGCTTACCTCCTACGAGCAGTACTTC

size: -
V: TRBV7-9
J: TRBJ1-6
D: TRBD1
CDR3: CASSSQGASNSPLHF
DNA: TGTGCCAGCAGCTCTCAGGGGGCGAGTAATTCACCCCTCCACTTT

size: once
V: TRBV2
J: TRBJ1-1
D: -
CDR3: CASGYQRDTEAFF
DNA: TGTGCCAGCGGTTATCAGAGGGACACTGAAGCTTTCTTT

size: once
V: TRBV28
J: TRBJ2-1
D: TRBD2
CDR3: CASSLRGDEQFF
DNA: TGTGCCAGCAGTTTACGGGGGGATGAGCAGTTCTTC

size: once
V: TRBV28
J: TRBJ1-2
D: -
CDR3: CASSSNRNSANYGYTF
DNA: TGTGCCAGCAGTTCCAACAGAAACTCAGCTAACTATGGCTACACCTTC

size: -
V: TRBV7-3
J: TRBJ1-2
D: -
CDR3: CASSSGMDYGYTF
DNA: TGTGCCAGCAGCTCAGGGATGGACTATGGCTACACCTTC

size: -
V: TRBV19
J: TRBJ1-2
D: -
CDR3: CASSILGGAYGYTF
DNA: TGTGCCAGTAGTATCCTGGGAGGGGCCTATGGCTACACCTTC

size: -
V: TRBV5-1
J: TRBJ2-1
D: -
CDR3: CASSLAQEADEQFF
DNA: TGCGCCAGCAGCTTGGCCCAGGAGGCTGATGAGCAGTTCTTC

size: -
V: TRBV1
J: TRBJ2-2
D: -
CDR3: CTSTTRGFNTGELFF
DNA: TGCACCAGCACCACCAGGGGGTTTAACACCGGGGAGCTGTTTTTT

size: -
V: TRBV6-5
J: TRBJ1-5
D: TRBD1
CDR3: CASKGQGRQPQHF
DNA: TGTGCCAGCAAAGGACAGGGTCGTCAGCCCCAGCATTTT

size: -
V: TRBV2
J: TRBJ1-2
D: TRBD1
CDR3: CASSDRDRANYGYTF
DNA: TGTGCCAGCAGTGATAGGGACAGGGCAAACTATGGCTACACCTTC

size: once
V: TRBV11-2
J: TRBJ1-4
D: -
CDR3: CASSLGTGTSEKLFF
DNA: TGTGCCAGCAGCTTAGGCACAGGGACTAGTGAAAAACTGTTTTTT

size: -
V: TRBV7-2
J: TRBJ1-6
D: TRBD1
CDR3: CASSSGQGGQSPLHF
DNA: TGTGCCAGCAGCTCCGGACAGGGAGGGCAATCACCCCTCCACTTT

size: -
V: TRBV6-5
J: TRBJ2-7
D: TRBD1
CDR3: CASTGTGTYEQYF
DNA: TGTGCCAGCACCGGGACAGGGACCTACGAGCAGTACTTC

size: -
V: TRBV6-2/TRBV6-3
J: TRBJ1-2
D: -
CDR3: CASSYLANPSYGYTF
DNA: TGTGCCAGCAGTTACTTAGCCAATCCATCCTATGGCTACACCTTC

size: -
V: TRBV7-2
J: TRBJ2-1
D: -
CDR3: CASSLGKGSHNEQFF
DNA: TGTGCCAGCAGCTTAGGAAAGGGGTCCCACAATGAGCAGTTCTTC

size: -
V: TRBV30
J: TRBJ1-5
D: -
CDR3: CAWSVAFDQPQHF
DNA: TGTGCCTGGAGTGTAGCGTTCGATCAGCCCCAGCATTTT

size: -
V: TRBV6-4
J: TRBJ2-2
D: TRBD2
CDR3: CASSDPTSPSGELFF
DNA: TGTGCCAGCAGTGACCCGACTAGCCCCAGCGGGGAGCTGTTTTTT

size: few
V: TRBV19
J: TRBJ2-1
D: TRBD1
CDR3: CASSIPARGRRDEQFF
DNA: TGTGCCAGTAGTATACCGGCCAGGGGGCGAAGGGATGAGCAGTTCTTC

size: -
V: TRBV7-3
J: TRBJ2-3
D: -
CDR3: CASSLDSQTDTQYF
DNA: TGTGCCAGCAGCTTAGATTCCCAGACAGATACGCAGTATTTT

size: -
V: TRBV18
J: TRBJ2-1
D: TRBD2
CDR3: CASSPRGAGVYNEQFF
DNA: TGTGCCAGCTCACCCCGGGGAGCGGGGGTATACAATGAGCAGTTCTTC

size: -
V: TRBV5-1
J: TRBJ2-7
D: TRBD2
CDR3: CASSPGLEYEQYF
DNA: TGCGCCAGCAGCCCGGGACTAGAGTACGAGCAGTACTTC

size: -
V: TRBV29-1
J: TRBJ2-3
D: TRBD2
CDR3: CSVRGLGGNPDTQYF
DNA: TGCAGCGTTCGAGGCCTGGGGGGGAATCCAGATACGCAGTATTTT

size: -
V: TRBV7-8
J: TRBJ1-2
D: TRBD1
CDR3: CASSLQGGTGNGYTF
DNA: TGTGCCAGCAGCTTACAAGGGGGGACAGGGAATGGCTACACCTTC

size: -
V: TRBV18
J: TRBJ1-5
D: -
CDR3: CASSEVQTGNQPQHF
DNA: TGTGCCAGCTCAGAAGTTCAAACAGGGAATCAGCCCCAGCATTTT

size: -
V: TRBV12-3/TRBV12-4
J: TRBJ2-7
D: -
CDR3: CASSLSKAGEQYF
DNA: TGTGCCAGCAGTTTATCGAAAGCGGGCGAGCAGTACTTC

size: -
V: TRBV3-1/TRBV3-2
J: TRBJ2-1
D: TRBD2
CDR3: CASSQGGVYYNEQFF
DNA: TGTGCCAGCAGCCAGGGAGGGGTGTACTACAATGAGCAGTTCTTC

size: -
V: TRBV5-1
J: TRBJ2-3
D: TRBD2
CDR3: CASSNRLADTQYF
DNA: TGCGCCAGCAGCAACCGACTAGCTGATACGCAGTATTTT

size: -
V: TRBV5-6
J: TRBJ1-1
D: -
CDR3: CASSLPDRTEAFF
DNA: TGTGCCAGCAGCTTACCCGACAGAACTGAAGCTTTCTTT

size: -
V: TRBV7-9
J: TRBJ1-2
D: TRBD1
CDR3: CASSLAGQGNYGYTF
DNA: TGTGCCAGCAGCTTAGCCGGACAGGGAAACTATGGCTACACCTTC

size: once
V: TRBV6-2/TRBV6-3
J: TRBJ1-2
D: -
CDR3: CASSSILVRLRDGYTF
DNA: TGTGCCAGCAGTTCTATCTTAGTTAGGCTTCGGGATGGCTACACCTTC

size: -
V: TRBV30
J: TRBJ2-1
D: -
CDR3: CAWSRWGGQFNEQFF
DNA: TGTGCCTGGAGTAGGTGGGGGGGCCAGTTCAATGAGCAGTTCTTC

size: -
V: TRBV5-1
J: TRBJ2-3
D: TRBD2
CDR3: CASSVILAASDTQYF
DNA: TGCGCCAGCAGCGTGATTCTAGCGGCATCAGATACGCAGTATTTT

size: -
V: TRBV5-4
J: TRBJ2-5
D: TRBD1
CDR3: CASSLRVGGTGARKETQYF
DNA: TGTGCCAGCAGCTTGAGGGTCGGTGGGACAGGTGCCAGGAAAGAGACCCAGTACTTC

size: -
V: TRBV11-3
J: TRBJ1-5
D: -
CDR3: CATNAWGESNQPQHF
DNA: TGTGCCACCAATGCTTGGGGCGAAAGCAATCAGCCCCAGCATTTT

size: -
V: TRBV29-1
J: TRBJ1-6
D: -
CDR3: CSVGQPNSPLHF
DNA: TGCAGCGTTGGACAGCCTAATTCACCCCTCCACTTT

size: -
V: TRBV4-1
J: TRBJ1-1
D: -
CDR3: CASSQGQTEAFF
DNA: TGCGCCAGCAGCCAAGGACAGACTGAAGCTTTCTTT

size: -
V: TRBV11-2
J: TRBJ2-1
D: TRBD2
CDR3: CASSLAPLAGTAEQFF
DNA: TGTGCCAGCAGCTTAGCCCCCCTAGCGGGGACGGCTGAGCAGTTCTTC

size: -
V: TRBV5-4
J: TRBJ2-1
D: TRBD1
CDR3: CASSSGTEKVF
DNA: TGTGCCAGCAGTTCCGGGACAGAAAAAGTCTTC

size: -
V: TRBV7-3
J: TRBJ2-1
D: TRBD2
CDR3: CASSLTAGANNEQFF
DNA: TGTGCCAGCAGCTTAACAGCGGGAGCAAACAATGAGCAGTTCTTC

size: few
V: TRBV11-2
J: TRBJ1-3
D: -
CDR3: CASSLNPGGNTIYF
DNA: TGTGCCAGCAGCCTAAACCCGGGTGGAAACACCATATATTTT

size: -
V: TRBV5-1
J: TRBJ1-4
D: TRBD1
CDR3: CASSEPGQGEKLFF
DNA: TGCGCCAGCAGCGAGCCGGGACAGGGTGAAAAACTGTTTTTT

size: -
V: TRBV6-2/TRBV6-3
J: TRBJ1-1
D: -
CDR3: CASSYVDQGVTEAFF
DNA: TGTGCCAGCAGTTACGTAGATCAGGGTGTCACTGAAGCTTTCTTT

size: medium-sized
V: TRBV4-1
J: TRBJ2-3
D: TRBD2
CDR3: CASSQEPGLAGSDTQYF
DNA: TGCGCCAGCAGCCAAGAACCTGGACTAGCGGGCTCAGATACGCAGTATTTT

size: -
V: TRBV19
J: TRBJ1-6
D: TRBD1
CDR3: CASSSGQAPTPLHF
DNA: TGTGCCAGTAGTTCAGGACAGGCGCCAACACCCCTCCACTTT